These 25 T cell receptor beta chains came from one sample sequenced in a study of CD8 T cells in ankylosing spondylitis. TCRdb re-derived calls from the 5' RACE reads in MiXCR, one entry per CDR3 protein. The sample carries under 150,000 distinct CDR3 sequences, roughly an eighth recorded once. The sample consisted of blood, either unsorted or a sorted T cell fraction (not recorded which). Source of these receptors: a female donor with ankylosing spondylitis or in good health (not recorded which).

A few counts support this clonotype. The chain carries TRBV6-6 and TRBJ2-2; no firm D call. Trimming removed 6 bases at V and 4 bases at J, with 6 bases between. Looked up from germline, CDR1 is MNHNY and CDR2 is SVGAGI (reference sequence). The CDR3 extends over 12 amino acids. In DNA, the CDR3 is TGTGCCAGCAGCCTGAGCACCGGGGAGCTGTTTTTT. Translating it yields CASSLSTGELFF.

In the case of this clonotype: The junction and the germline gene differ at one end; a read error may be behind it. V is TRBV5-1 and J is TRBJ2-5; 10 bases match TRBD2. CDR1 SGHRS and CDR2 YFSETQ come from the germline V gene. The CDR3 covers 14 residues. CDR3 nucleotide sequence: TGCGCCAGCAGCTCTAGGACTAGCGGAGAGACCCACTACTTC. Translating it yields CASSSRTSGETHYF.

The chain is built from TRBV20-1 and TRBJ2-1, with D possibly matching TRBD2 (6 bases). CDR3 size: 16 residues. Germline CDR1 and CDR2: DFQATT and SNEGSKA (reference sequence). Trimming took 0 bases from V and 4 from J, leaving 16 bases between them. CDR3: CSAREAGGVGYNEQFF. CDR3 coding DNA: TGCAGTGCTAGAGAGGCAGGAGGGGTCGGATACAATGAGCAGTTCTTC.

V gene TRBV15 combines with J gene TRBJ2-1; no firm D call. The V and J ends lost 8 bases and 9 bases respectively, with 8 bases between them. This CDR3 has 10 residues. The germline CDR1 and CDR2 sequences are LNHNV and YYDKDF (reference sequence). This CDR3 reads CATGQAEQFF. The CDR3 DNA reads TGTGCCACCGGGCAGGCTGAGCAGTTCTTC.

This clonotype was observed at least ten times. This sequence joins TRBV20-1 and TRBJ1-1, with no clear D. The germline V and J ends were trimmed by 6 bases and 3 bases, with 14 bases remaining between them. Germline values: CDR1 DFQATT, CDR2 SNEGSKA (reference sequence). The CDR3 spans 13 residues. The CDR3 is CSAPRGLDTEAFF. The CDR3 nucleotides read TGCAGTGCGCCTCGTGGGTTGGACACTGAAGCTTTCTTT.

The sample holds many counts of this clonotype. The V gene is TRBV20-1, the J gene TRBJ1-5; tentatively, D is TRBD1 (6 bases). Germline CDR1 reads DFQATT; CDR2 reads SNEGSKA (reference sequence). This CDR3 contains 14 residues. Trimming left V 5 bases short and J 6 bases short, with 17 bases between. The CDR3 DNA reads TGCAGTGCTCCTACTCGGGGGGCAGGTCAGCCCCAGCATTTT. It yields the protein CSAPTRGAGQPQHF.

The V call is TRBV19, the J call TRBJ2-2, with D hard to call. Per germline, CDR1 LNHDA and CDR2 SQIVND (reference sequence). The length of the CDR3 is 14 residues. The V gene lost 6 bases and the J gene lost 2 bases, with 10 bases spanning the gap. CDR3 sequence: CASSMSINTGELFF. In nucleotides, the CDR3 is TGTGCCAGTAGCATGTCCATAAACACCGGGGAGCTGTTTTTT.

The chain has TRBV5-5 and TRBJ1-6; D is uncertain. The CDR3 sequence is 12 residues long. Trimming shortened V by 5 bases and J by 8 bases, and 8 bases separated the two germline ends. Germline V gives CDR1 SGHKS, CDR2 YYEKEE (reference sequence). CDR3 amino acids: CASSRTDSPLHF. In nucleotides, the CDR3 is TGTGCCAGCAGTCGGACTGATTCACCCCTCCACTTT.

This clonotype is termed medium-sized. The chain joins TRBV4-2 to TRBJ2-3; TRBD2 matches at 7 bases. The V gene end was trimmed by 6 bases and the J gene end by 0 bases; junction bases not matched to a gene: 6. CDR1 is LGHNA and CDR2 is YNFKEQ in the germline V gene. CDR3 length: 15 amino acids. The CDR3 sequence is CASRGGDSSTDTQYF. Here the CDR3 DNA reads TGTGCCAGCAGGGGAGGGGACTCTAGCACAGATACGCAGTATTTT.

The chain uses TRBV3-1 and TRBJ2-5; 8 bases fit TRBD2. V gave up 4 bases and J gave up 2 bases; unmatched junction bases: 3. The CDR3 is 14 residues long. CDR1 and CDR2 (germline): LGHDT, YNNKEL (reference sequence). DNA for the CDR3: TGTGCCAGCAGCCGCGGGGGGAGACAAGAGACCCAGTACTTC. Translating gives CASSRGGRQETQYF.

The chain couples TRBV6-5 to TRBJ1-5; TRBD1 matches at 7 bases. J gave up 3 bases and V 4 bases, and 3 bases lay outside the gene matches. The CDR3 sequence is 14 residues long. Germline values: CDR1 MNHEY, CDR2 SVGAGI. The CDR3 coding sequence is TGTGCCAGCAGTTCGGGACAGCACAATCAGCCCCAGCATTTT. Protein: CASSSGQHNQPQHF.

This clonotype was recorded only once. The rearrangement uses TRBV28 and TRBJ2-5, with TRBD2 matching 7 bases. Germline CDR1 and CDR2: MDHEN and SYDVKM. CDR3 length equals 17 residues. V shed 6 bases and J 5 bases; nucleotides not matched to a gene: 18. The CDR3 sequence: CASSTIGLAAPHETQYF. The CDR3, as DNA: TGTGCCAGCAGCACTATTGGCCTAGCGGCCCCACATGAGACCCAGTACTTC.

This clonotype was observed at least ten times. The chain uses TRBV12-3 or TRBV12-4 and TRBJ1-2; no clear D. V shed 2 bases and J shed 2 bases, with 21 bases lying between them. The CDR3 runs 18 residues. The CDR3 is CASSLYSPEAGRNYGYTF. The CDR3 DNA sequence: TGTGCCAGCAGTTTATACAGCCCAGAAGCAGGTCGAAACTATGGCTACACCTTC.

The chain uses TRBV12-3 or TRBV12-4 and TRBJ2-1; TRBD1 aligns across 10 bases. The CDR3 covers 15 residues. V lost 5 bases to trimming and J lost 5 bases; unmatched junction nucleotides: 6. The CDR3 protein is CASSGQGGINNEQFF. In DNA, the CDR3 is TGTGCCAGCAGTGGACAGGGGGGGATTAACAATGAGCAGTTCTTC.

This clonotype was found many times. The V call is TRBV9, the J call TRBJ1-2, with D perhaps TRBD1 (6 bases). The CDR3 runs to 16 residues. Trimming took 0 bases from V and 3 from J, leaving 15 bases between them. The germline V gene has CDR1 SGDLS and CDR2 YYNGEE. The CDR3 region has the DNA TGTGCCAGCAGCGTAGGGGGCGGGGGCTCCTACTATGGCTACACCTTC. Encoded protein: CASSVGGGGSYYGYTF.

The chain combines TRBV28 with TRBJ2-5, with TRBD2 matching 11 bases. Germline assignment: CDR1 MDHEN and CDR2 SYDVKM. The CDR3 length is 15 residues. V was clipped by 6 bases and J by 7 bases; unmatched bases: 10. The CDR3 coding sequence is TGTGCCAGCAGAACCGGGACTAGCGGCCTTGGGACCCAGTACTTC. This sequence encodes CASRTGTSGLGTQYF.

This clonotype was counted between two and nine times. An end of the junction differs from the germline gene, which may be a read error. The chain uses TRBV20-1 and TRBJ2-1; perhaps TRBD1 as D (6 bases). The CDR3 is 16 residues long. Germline CDR1 reads DFQATT; CDR2 reads SNEGSKA (reference sequence). The CDR3 DNA reads as TGCTGTGCCTCAGGGGTCTCTTGGGCCACCTACAATGAGCAGTTCTTC. Its translation is CCASGVSWATYNEQFF.

This clonotype was seen a few times. The V call is TRBV20-1, the J call TRBJ2-3; 13 bases map to TRBD2. Germline V gene sequence: CDR1 DFQATT, CDR2 SNEGSKA (reference sequence). The CDR3 length is 17 residues. V shed 5 bases and J 0 bases; nucleotides not matched to a gene: 8. This CDR3 is CSAQTSGGATSTDTQYF. DNA for the CDR3: TGCAGTGCTCAAACTAGCGGGGGGGCAACTAGCACAGATACGCAGTATTTT.

This clonotype was seen ten or more times. This chain joins TRBV20-1 and TRBJ1-1; 7 bases fit TRBD1. The CDR3 has 12 amino acids. The germline V gene encodes CDR1 DFQATT and CDR2 SNEGSKA (reference sequence). V lost 5 bases and J lost 5; bases outside the gene matches: 5. The CDR3 sequence: CSASGGPTEAFF. As DNA, the CDR3 is TGCAGTGCTTCAGGGGGTCCGACTGAAGCTTTCTTT.

This clonotype was counted ten times or more. The chain links TRBV9 to TRBJ1-2; TRBD1 aligns across 10 bases. Germline V gene lookup returns CDR1 SGDLS and CDR2 YYNGEE. J lost 7 bases, V lost 2 bases, and 5 bases had no gene match. CDR3 length: 14 amino acids. The CDR3 DNA is TGTGCCAGCAGCGTGGGGACAGGGGTTGGTGGCTACACCTTC. It translates to CASSVGTGVGGYTF.

This clonotype has a handful of counts. The V and J genes are TRBV5-1 and TRBJ2-1; 10 bases map to TRBD2. Germline lookup yields CDR1 SGHRS and CDR2 YFSETQ. The CDR3 consists of 16 residues. V was clipped by 4 bases and J by 7 bases; unmatched bases: 11. The DNA of the CDR3 is TGCGCCAGCAGCGTATCCGGGACTAGCGCATGGAATGAGCAGTTCTTC. Amino acid sequence: CASSVSGTSAWNEQFF. The entire variable domain, with the rest obtained from reference TRBV5-1 and TRBJ2-1, is as follows: KAGVTQTPRYLIKTRGQQVTLSCSPISGHRSVSWYQQTPGQGLQFLFEYFSETQRNKGNFPGRFSGRQFSNSRSEMNVSTLELGDSALYLCASSVSGTSAWNEQFFGPGTRLTVL.

The V call is TRBV5-1, the J call TRBJ2-7; TRBD1 agrees at 8 bases. There are 14 residues in the CDR3. The V segment lost 0 bases and the J segment 4 bases; nucleotides outside the gene matches: 3. CDR1 SGHRS and CDR2 YFSETQ come from the germline V gene. DNA for the CDR3: TGCGCCAGCAGCTTGGAAGACAGGGGATACGAGCAGTACTTC. It yields the protein CASSLEDRGYEQYF. The full variable domain, with the rest looked up from reference TRBV5-1 and TRBJ2-7, is KAGVTQTPRYLIKTRGQQVTLSCSPISGHRSVSWYQQTPGQGLQFLFEYFSETQRNKGNFPGRFSGRQFSNSRSEMNVSTLELGDSALYLCASSLEDRGYEQYFGPGTRLTVT.

The rearrangement uses TRBV19 and TRBJ1-1, with D unclear. This CDR3 region has 12 residues. The germline gives CDR1 LNHDA, CDR2 SQIVND (reference sequence). V was cut by 2 bases and J by 4 bases, with 5 bases left in between. DNA for the CDR3: TGTGCCAGTAGTATATTTGGCACTGAAGCTTTCTTT. Protein: CASSIFGTEAFF.

This chain joins TRBV10-3 and TRBJ2-7; D not certain. The germline V and J ends were trimmed by 6 bases and 2 bases, with 8 bases remaining between them. Germline-derived CDR1 and CDR2 are ENHRY and SYGVKD. The CDR3 consists of 12 residues. CDR3 in DNA: TGTGCCATCAGCCCTGGACCCTACGAGCAGTACTTC. It specifies CAISPGPYEQYF.

The chain has TRBV6-5 and TRBJ1-3; D remains unclear. Trimming took 2 bases from V and 1 from J, leaving 9 bases between them. The CDR3 covers 15 residues. Germline CDR1 is MNHEY and CDR2 is SVGAGI. CDR3 sequence reads: CASSYPGESGNTIYF. The CDR3 DNA is TGTGCCAGCAGTTACCCCGGGGAATCTGGAAACACCATATATTTT.